This T cell receptor beta chain was sequenced during a study of cytomegalovirus exposure and HLA in healthy donors. Overall study results and limits: An apparent linkage of common viral pathogens to several of the most significant clusters emerged in a later analysis.

This clone was recorded a few times. Its antigen is currently unknown. V was pared by 7 bases and J by 5 bases, with 11 bases between. This CDR3 contains 12 residues. CDR1 is MDHEN, CDR2 SYDVKM, per germline. It was with 60 Vbeta and 13 Jbeta primers that the PCR ran. The repertoire was sequenced with immunoSEQ multiplex PCR; TCRdb's copy has only in-frame clones and lacks some. Of approximately 160,000 clones in the sample, 77% were seen once. The receptor was isolated from a woman in her forties in good health and CMV-seropositive. Sequencing input: PBMCs. The chain links TRBV28 to TRBJ1-2; a possible D gene is TRBD1 (6 bases). CDR3 sequence reads: CASIQGGYGYTF. The CDR3 DNA reads as TGTGCCAGCATACAGGGAGGGTATGGCTACACCTTC.